This T cell receptor (beta chain) appears in the sequencing data of a study of cytomegalovirus exposure and HLA in healthy donors. Study outcomes and limitations: Among the most significant clusters, several appeared linked to common viral pathogens in a later analysis. By HLA locus, TCR association rates varied in a later analysis, with DRB1 showing the most and HLA-C the fewest. In a later analysis, approximately 15,000 TCR beta sequences were associated with HLA alleles at 0.05 false discovery rate.

PCR employed 60 Vbeta and 13 Jbeta primers. The protocol was immunoSEQ multiplex PCR, while the TCRdb copy is restricted to in-frame clones and leaves out a portion. Across under 75,000 clones, the top ten clones capture 2% to 3% of the sample. The CDR3 length is 18 residues. V shed 0 bases and J 0 bases; nucleotides not matched to a gene: 7. Germline-derived CDR1 and CDR2 are SGHNT and YYREEE (reference sequence). Regarding this clone: As yet, its antigen is unknown.

The sequence was obtained from a female donor in good health and CMV-seropositive. Material: PBMCs. The V gene is TRBV5-4, the J gene TRBJ2-1; 9 bases agree with TRBD2. The CDR3 is CASSLVVAGVPSYNEQFF. The CDR3 DNA follows: TGTGCCAGCAGCTTGGTAGTAGCGGGGGTGCCCTCCTACAATGAGCAGTTCTTC. The entire variable domain, with the rest obtained from reference TRBV5-4 and TRBJ2-1, is as follows: ETGVTQSPTHLIKTRGQQVTLRCSSQSGHNTVSWYQQALGQGPQFIFQYYREEENGRGNFPPRFSGLQFPNYSSELNVNALELDDSALYLCASSLVVAGVPSYNEQFFGPGTRLTVL.